Reported below is one T cell receptor beta chain. Original processing methods: Reference gene primer amplification gave estimated nucleated cell counts. Clones were read by immunoSEQ multiplex PCR, and TCRdb kept only the in-frame ones, dropping some. The D gene and trimming were derived from the DNA, and the V and J assignments and clone size from that table. The table shows 200,000 to 250,000 clones, with around four fifths occurring only once. This record belongs to a study of blood T cell repertoires in COVID-19. Study as a whole: PBMCs, B-cell-depleted T cells, or T cells provided the cDNA or gDNA that made up the material.

J was trimmed by 1 base and V by 7 bases; bases with no gene match: 5. Germline-derived CDR1 and CDR2 are SGHTA and FQGNSA. The CDR3 length is 15 residues. V gene TRBV7-2 combines with J gene TRBJ2-2; TRBD1 matches at 8 bases. Sequences were obtained from peripheral blood. This clonotype originated in a woman aged 80 or older with active or convalescent COVID-19. The CDR3 nucleotides are TGTGCCAGCATCTCCGGGACAGGGAACACCGGGGAGCTGTTTTTT. Translated: CASISGTGNTGELFF.